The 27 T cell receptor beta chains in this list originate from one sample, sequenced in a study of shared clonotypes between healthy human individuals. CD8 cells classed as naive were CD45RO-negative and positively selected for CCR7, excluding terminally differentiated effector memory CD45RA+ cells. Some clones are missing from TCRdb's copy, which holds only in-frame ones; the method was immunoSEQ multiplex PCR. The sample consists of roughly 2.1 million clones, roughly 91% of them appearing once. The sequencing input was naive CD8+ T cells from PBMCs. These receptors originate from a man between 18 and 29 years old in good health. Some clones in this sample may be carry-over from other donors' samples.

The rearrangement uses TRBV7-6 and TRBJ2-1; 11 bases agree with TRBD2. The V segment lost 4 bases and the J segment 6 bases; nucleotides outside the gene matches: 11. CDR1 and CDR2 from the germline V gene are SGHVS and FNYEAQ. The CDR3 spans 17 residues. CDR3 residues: CASSWLAGGGAGNEQFF. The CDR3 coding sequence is TGTGCCAGCAGCTGGCTAGCGGGAGGAGGGGCGGGCAATGAGCAGTTCTTC.

This CDR3 is CASSSLGFGYNEQFF. The DNA for the CDR3 is TGTGCCAGCAGCTCCCTAGGCTTCGGGTACAATGAGCAGTTCTTC. The chain joins TRBV7-9 to TRBJ2-1; the D is unclear. This CDR3 is 15 amino acids long. Trimming left V 4 bases short and J 4 bases short, with 14 bases between. Germline V gene lookup returns CDR1 SEHNR and CDR2 FQNEAQ (reference sequence). The variable domain in full, completed from reference TRBV7-9 and TRBJ2-1, reads DTGVSQNPRHKITKRGQNVTFRCDPISEHNRLYWYRQTLGQGPEFLTYFQNEAQLEKSRLLSDRFSAERPKGSFSTLEIQRTEQGDSAMYLCASSSLGFGYNEQFFGPGTRLTVL.

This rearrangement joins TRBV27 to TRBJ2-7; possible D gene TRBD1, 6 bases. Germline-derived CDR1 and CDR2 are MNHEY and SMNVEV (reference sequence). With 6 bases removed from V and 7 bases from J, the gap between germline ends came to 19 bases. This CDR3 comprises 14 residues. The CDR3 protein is CASSQTGTGREQYF. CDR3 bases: TGTGCCAGCAGCCAGACAGGAACGGGTCGAGAGCAGTACTTC.

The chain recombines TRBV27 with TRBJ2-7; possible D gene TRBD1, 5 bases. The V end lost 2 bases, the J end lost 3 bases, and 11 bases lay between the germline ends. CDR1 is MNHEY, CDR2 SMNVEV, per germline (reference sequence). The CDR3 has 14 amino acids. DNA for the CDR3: TGTGCCAGCAGTTTAATGCCAGGGTACTACGAGCAGTACTTC. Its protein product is CASSLMPGYYEQYF.

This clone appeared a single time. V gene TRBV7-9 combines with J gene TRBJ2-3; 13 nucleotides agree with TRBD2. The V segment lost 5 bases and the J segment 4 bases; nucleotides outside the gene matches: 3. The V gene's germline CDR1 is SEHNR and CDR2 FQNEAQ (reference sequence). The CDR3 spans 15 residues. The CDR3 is CASSALAGGSDTQYF. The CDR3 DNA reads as TGTGCCAGCAGCGCACTAGCGGGAGGGTCAGATACGCAGTATTTT.

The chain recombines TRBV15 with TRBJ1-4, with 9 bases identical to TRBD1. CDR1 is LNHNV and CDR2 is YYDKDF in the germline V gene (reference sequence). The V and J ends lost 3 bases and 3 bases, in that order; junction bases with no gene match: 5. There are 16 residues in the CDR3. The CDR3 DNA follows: TGTGCCACCAGCAGTAACAGGGGGCCAGCTAATGAAAAACTGTTTTTT. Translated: CATSSNRGPANEKLFF.

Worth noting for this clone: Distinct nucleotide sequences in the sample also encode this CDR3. The CDR3, as DNA: TGTGCCAGCAGCCCGGGGGGTTCCTACGAGCAGTACTTC. Translation gives CASSPGGSYEQYF. The rearrangement uses TRBV7-8 and TRBJ2-7, with TRBD2 matching 7 bases. This CDR3 is 13 amino acids long. Germline values: CDR1 SGHVS, CDR2 FQNEAQ. With 5 bases clipped from V and 1 base from J, the junction kept 2 bases outside the gene matches.

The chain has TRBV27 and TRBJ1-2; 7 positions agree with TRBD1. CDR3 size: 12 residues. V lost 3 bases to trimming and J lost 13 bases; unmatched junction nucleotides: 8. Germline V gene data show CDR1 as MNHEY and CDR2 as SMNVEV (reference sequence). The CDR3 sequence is CASSFTTGVFTF. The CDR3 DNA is TGTGCCAGCAGTTTCACAACAGGGGTATTCACCTTC.

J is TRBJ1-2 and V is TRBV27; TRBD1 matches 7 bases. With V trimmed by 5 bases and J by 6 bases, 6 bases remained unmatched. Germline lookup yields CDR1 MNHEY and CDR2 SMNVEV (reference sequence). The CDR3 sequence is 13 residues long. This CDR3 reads CASSPQRGHGYTF. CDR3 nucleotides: TGTGCCAGCAGTCCGCAAAGGGGGCATGGCTACACCTTC.

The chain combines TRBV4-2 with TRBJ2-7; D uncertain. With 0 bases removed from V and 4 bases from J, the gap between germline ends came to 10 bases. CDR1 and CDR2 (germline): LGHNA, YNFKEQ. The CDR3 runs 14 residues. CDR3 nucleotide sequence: TGTGCCAGCAGCCAAGATAGAGCGCAGTACGAGCAGTACTTC. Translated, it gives CASSQDRAQYEQYF.

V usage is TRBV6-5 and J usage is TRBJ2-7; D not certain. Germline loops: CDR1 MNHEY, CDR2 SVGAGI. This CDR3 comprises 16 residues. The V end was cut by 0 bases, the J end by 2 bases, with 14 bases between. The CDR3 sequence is CASSYSMGPATYEQYF. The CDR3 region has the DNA TGTGCCAGCAGTTACTCGATGGGCCCAGCAACCTACGAGCAGTACTTC.

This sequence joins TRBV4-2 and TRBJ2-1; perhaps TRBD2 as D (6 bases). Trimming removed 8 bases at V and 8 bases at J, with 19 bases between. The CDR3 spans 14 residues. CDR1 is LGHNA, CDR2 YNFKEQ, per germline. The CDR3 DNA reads TGTGCCAGCTCGGGCAGGAGGGCGATCGATGAGCAGTTCTTC. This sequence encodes CASSGRRAIDEQFF.

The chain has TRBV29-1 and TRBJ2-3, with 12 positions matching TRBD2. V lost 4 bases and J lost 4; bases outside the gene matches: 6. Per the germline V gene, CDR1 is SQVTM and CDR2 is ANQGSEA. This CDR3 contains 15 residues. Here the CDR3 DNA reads TGCAGCGTTGGGTCTAGCGGGAGGGCCTCAGATACGCAGTATTTT. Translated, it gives CSVGSSGRASDTQYF.

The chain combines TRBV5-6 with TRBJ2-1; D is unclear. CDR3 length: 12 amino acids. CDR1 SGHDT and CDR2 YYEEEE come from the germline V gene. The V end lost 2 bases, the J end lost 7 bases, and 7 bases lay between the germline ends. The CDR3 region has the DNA TGTGCCAGCAGCTTAAGGTGGAATGAGCAGTTCTTC. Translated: CASSLRWNEQFF.

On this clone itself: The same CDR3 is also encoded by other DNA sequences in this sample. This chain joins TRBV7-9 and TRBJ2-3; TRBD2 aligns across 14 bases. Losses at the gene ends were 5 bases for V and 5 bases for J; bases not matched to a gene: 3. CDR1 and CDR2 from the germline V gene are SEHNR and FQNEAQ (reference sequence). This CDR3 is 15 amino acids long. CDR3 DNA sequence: TGTGCCAGCAGCCAAGGGACTAGCGGGAGAGATACGCAGTATTTT. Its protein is CASSQGTSGRDTQYF.

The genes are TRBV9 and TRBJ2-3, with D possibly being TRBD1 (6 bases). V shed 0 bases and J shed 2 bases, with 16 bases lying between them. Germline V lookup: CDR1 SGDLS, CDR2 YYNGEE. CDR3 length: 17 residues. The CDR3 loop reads CASSVGQGSQYTDTQYF. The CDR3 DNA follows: TGTGCCAGCAGCGTAGGTCAGGGGTCCCAATACACAGATACGCAGTATTTT.

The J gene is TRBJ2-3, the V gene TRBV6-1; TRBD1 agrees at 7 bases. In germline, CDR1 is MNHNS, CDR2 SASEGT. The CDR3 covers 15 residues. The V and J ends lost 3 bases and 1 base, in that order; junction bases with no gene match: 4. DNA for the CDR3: TGTGCCAGCAGTGACCACAGGGGAGGCACAGATACGCAGTATTTT. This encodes CASSDHRGGTDTQYF.

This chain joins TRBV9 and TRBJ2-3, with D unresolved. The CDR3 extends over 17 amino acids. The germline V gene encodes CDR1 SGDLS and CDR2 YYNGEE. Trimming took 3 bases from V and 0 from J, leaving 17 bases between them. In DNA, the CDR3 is TGTGCCAGCAGCGAGGAATCGTTCGGCCCTAGCACAGATACGCAGTATTTT. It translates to CASSEESFGPSTDTQYF.

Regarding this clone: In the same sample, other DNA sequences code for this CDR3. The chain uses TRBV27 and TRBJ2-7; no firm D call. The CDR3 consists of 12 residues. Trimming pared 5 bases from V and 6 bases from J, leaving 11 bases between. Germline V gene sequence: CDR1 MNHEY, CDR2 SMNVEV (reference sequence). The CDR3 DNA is TGTGCCAGCAGTCTACCCCCGGGCGAGCAGTACTTC. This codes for CASSLPPGEQYF.

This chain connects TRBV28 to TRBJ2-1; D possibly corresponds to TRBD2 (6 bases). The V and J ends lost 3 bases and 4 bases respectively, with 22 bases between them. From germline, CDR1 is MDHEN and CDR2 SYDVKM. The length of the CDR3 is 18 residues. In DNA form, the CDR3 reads TGTGCCAGCAGTTTCCCCCAGTACGGGCCGGAGGGATACAATGAGCAGTTCTTC. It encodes CASSFPQYGPEGYNEQFF.

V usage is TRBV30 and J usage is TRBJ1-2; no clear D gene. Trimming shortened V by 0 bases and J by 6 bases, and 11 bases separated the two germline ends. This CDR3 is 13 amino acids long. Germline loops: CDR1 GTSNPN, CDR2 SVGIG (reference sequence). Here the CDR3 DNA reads TGTGCCTGGAGTGTAACTGTCGGGAATGGCTACACCTTC. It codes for CAWSVTVGNGYTF.

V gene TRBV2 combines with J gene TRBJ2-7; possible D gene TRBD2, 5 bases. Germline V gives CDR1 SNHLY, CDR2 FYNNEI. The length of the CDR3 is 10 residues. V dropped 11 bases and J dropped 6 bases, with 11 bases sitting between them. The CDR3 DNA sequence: TGTGCCCTCTTCGGGGTCGAGCAGTACTTC. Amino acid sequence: CALFGVEQYF.

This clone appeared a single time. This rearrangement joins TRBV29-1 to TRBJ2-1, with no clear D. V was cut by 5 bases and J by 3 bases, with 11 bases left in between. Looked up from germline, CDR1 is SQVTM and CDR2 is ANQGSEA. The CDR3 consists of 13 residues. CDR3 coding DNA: TGCAGCGTTACTGGCGGTGTCTACAATGAGCAGTTCTTC. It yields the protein CSVTGGVYNEQFF.

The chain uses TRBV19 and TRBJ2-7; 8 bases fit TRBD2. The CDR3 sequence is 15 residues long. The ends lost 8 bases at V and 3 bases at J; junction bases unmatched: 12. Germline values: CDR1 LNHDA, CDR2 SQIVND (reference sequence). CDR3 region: CASSEGSGNYYEQYF. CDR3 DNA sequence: TGTGCCAGTTCGGAGGGTAGCGGGAATTACTACGAGCAGTACTTC.

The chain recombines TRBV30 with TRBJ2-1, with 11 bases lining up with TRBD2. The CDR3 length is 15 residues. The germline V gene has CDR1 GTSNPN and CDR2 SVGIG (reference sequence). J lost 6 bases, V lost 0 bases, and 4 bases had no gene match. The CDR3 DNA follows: TGTGCCTGGAGTGTACTAGCGGGAGAGGTCAATGAGCAGTTCTTC. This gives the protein CAWSVLAGEVNEQFF.

The CDR3 nucleotides are TGTGCCAGCAGCTCCGGGACAGGTCCCAATCAGCCCCAGCATTTT. Translation: CASSSGTGPNQPQHF. The rearrangement joins TRBV11-2 to TRBJ1-5, with TRBD1 matching over 8 bases. This CDR3 comprises 15 residues. The ends lost 4 bases at V and 3 bases at J; junction bases unmatched: 5. CDR1 and CDR2 from the germline V gene are SGHAT and FQNNGV.

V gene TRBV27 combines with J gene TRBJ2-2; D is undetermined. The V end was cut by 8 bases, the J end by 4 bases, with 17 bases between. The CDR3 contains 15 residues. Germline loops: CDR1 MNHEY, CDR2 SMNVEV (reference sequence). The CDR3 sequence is CASSPYLLGTGELFF. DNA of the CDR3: TGTGCCAGCTCCCCCTACCTCCTGGGCACCGGGGAGCTGTTTTTT.